This T cell receptor beta chain was found in a study of OX40 agonist ivuxolimab in advanced cancers. Across the whole study: The dose-escalation cohort had hepatocellular carcinoma, melanoma, renal cell or head and neck cancer.

The sample holds one count of this clone. CDR1 is MGHRA and CDR2 is YSYEKL in the germline V gene. V was pared by 0 bases and J by 10 bases, with 6 bases of the junction left unmatched. The CDR3 consists of 14 residues. Repertoires were generated with immunoSEQ multiplex PCR, while TCRdb's copy carries only in-frame clones and drops some. Seen here are fewer than 15,000 clones, 90% observed once, and the top ten hold roughly 68%. This receptor was obtained from an adult with an advanced solid tumor such as melanoma, head and neck, liver or kidney cancer. This chain joins TRBV4-1 and TRBJ2-1; TRBD2 agrees at 7 bases. The sample was CD4+ or CD8+ T cells sorted from blood, taken in a trial of the OX40 agonist ivuxolimab. CDR3 loop: CASSQESAGEEQFF. The CDR3 nucleotides read TGCGCCAGCAGCCAAGAGTCGGCGGGAGAGGAGCAGTTCTTC.